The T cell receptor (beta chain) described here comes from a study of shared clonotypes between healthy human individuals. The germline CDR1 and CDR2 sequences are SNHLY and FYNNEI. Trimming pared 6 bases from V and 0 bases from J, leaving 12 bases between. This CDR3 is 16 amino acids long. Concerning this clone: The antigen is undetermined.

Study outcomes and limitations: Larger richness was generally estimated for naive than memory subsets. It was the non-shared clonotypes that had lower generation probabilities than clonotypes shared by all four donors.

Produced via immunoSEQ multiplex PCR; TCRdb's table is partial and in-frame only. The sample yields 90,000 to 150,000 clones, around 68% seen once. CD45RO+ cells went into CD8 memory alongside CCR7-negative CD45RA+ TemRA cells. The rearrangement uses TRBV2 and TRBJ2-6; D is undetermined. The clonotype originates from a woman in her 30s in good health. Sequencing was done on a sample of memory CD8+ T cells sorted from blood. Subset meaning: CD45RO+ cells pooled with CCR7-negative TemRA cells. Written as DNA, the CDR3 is TGTGCCAGCAGCCGAATGGTAGTCTCTGGGGCCAACGTCCTGACTTTC. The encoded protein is CASSRMVVSGANVLTF.